Listed below are T cell receptor beta chains from one sample, sequenced in a study of long-term antiretroviral therapy in people with HIV. TCRdb's copy holds only in-frame clones and misses some; the assay was immunoSEQ multiplex PCR. The sample includes approximately 21,000 clones, around 75% of them seen just once. Sequenced here: unsorted PBMCs, sampled 0.5 years before starting antiretroviral therapy. The receptors here all came from a man aged 18 to 30 with HIV. The CDR3 runs from the conserved cysteine through the conserved F or W. D genes are given only for firm matches. Expanded clones get a size class; other rows say once, few or many, or leave the size out.

clone size	V gene	J gene	D gene	CDR3 DNA	CDR3 protein
.	TRBV5-4	TRBJ1-2	.	TGTGCCAGCCCCGGGGACCTTTCGGAGGGCTACACCTTC	CASPGDLSEGYTF
.	TRBV18	TRBJ2-7	.	TGTGCCAGCTCACCGGAGTCGGGGGCAAACTACGAGCAGTACTTC	CASSPESGANYEQYF
.	TRBV7-9	TRBJ1-4	.	TGTGCCAGCAGCTTGGGAAGGGACATAACTAATGAAAAACTGTTTTTT	CASSLGRDITNEKLFF
few	TRBV5-1	TRBJ2-7	.	TGCGCCAGCAGCTGGGACGACTACGAGCAGTACTTC	CASSWDDYEQYF
few	TRBV7-7	TRBJ1-6	.	TGTGCCGCGGACCGGGTCGGGGGCAGCAATTCACCCCTCCACTTT	CAADRVGGSNSPLHF
.	TRBV5-1	TRBJ2-7	TRBD2	TGCGCCAGCAGCAGGGTGGGGACTAGCGGGTCTAGCTCCTACGAGCAGTACTTC	CASSRVGTSGSSSYEQYF
.	TRBV7-9	TRBJ2-5	TRBD1	TGTGCCAGCAGCTGGCCCCCCGGACAGGGGGCTAGGGAGACCCAGTACTTC	CASSWPPGQGARETQYF
.	TRBV5-6	TRBJ2-7	.	TGTGCCAGCAGCTTGGGGGCAGGGGTCTACGAGCAGTACTTC	CASSLGAGVYEQYF
.	TRBV11-3	TRBJ2-3	TRBD1	TGTGCCAGCAGCTTAGATGGGGGACAGGGGGACCCTCCAGATACGCAGTATTTT	CASSLDGGQGDPPDTQYF
.	TRBV6-6	TRBJ2-7	.	TGTGCCAGCAATGGGGGCTACGAGCAGTACTTC	CASNGGYEQYF
.	TRBV13	TRBJ2-7	TRBD2	TGTGCCAGCAGCGACACCTTAACTAGCGGGGGGCCGTACGAGCAGTACTTC	CASSDTLTSGGPYEQYF
.	TRBV19	TRBJ2-2	.	TGTGCCAGTAGTATAGATCCCGGGGTTGGCAGGAACACCGGGGAGCTGTTTTTT	CASSIDPGVGRNTGELFF
.	TRBV29-1	TRBJ1-1	.	TGCAGCGTGGGCGAACCGGGACCGGTCCACACTGAAGCTTTCTTT	CSVGEPGPVHTEAFF
.	TRBV7-9	TRBJ2-7	.	TGTGCCAGCAGCTTAGAGATTTCCTACGAGCAGTACTTC	CASSLEISYEQYF
.	TRBV11-2	TRBJ1-1	.	TGTGCCAGCAGTCCGACGGGGAACACTGAAGCTTTCTTT	CASSPTGNTEAFF
.	TRBV6-5	TRBJ2-5	.	TGTGCCAGCAGTCGAACCCGGGGAGGGGGAGAGACCCAGTACTTC	CASSRTRGGGETQYF
.	TRBV7-6	TRBJ2-7	TRBD1	TGTGCCAGCAGCTCCCAGACAGGGATCGAGCAGTACTTC	CASSSQTGIEQYF
.	TRBV13	TRBJ2-7	TRBD1	TGTGCCAGCAGCTCCCAGGGGGCGTCCTACGAGCAGTACTTC	CASSSQGASYEQYF
.	TRBV4-3	TRBJ2-1	.	TGCGCCAGCAGCCAAGTTAAGGCTTCCTACAATGAGCAGTTCTTC	CASSQVKASYNEQFF
.	TRBV9	TRBJ1-3	TRBD1	TGTGCCAGCGCGACCGACAGGGGCGCTTCTGGAAACACCATATATTTT	CASATDRGASGNTIYF
.	TRBV19	TRBJ1-5	TRBD1	TGTGCCAGTACCCAGGACAGGGAGGGCAATCAGCCCCAGCATTTT	CASTQDREGNQPQHF
.	TRBV7-8	TRBJ1-1	.	TGTGCCAGCAGCTTCGGTGGCAGATTGAACACTGAAGCTTTCTTT	CASSFGGRLNTEAFF
.	TRBV13	TRBJ2-1	TRBD2	TGTGCCAGCAGCCCGCGGACTAGCGGGGGCGATATCTCCTACAATGAGCAGTTCTTC	CASSPRTSGGDISYNEQFF
.	TRBV6-5	TRBJ2-1	.	TGTGCCACTACGGTTGGGGGCGGGGGAAGAAATGAGCAGTTCTTC	CATTVGGGGRNEQFF
once	TRBV27	TRBJ2-6	.	TGTGCCAGCAGTTTCAGGGTGTCTGGGGCCAACGTCCTGACTTTC	CASSFRVSGANVLTF
.	TRBV29-1	TRBJ1-5	.	TGCAGCGTTGAAACCGGAGGGGATCAGCCCCAGCATTTT	CSVETGGDQPQHF
few	TRBV27	TRBJ1-1	TRBD1	TGTGCCAGCAGTTTAACACAGGGGATGAACACTGAAGCTTTCTTT	CASSLTQGMNTEAFF
few	TRBV5-6	TRBJ2-1	.	TGTGCCAGCAGCTTGGTTGGCAGGGTAGGCTACAATGAGCAGTTCTTC	CASSLVGRVGYNEQFF
.	TRBV5-1	TRBJ2-5	.	TGCGCCAGCAGCTCGTGGACAGCGGACCAAGAGACCCAGTACTTC	CASSSWTADQETQYF
.	TRBV11-2	TRBJ2-7	TRBD1	TGTGCCAGCAGCTACCCAGGGGGTCCATACGAGCAGTACTTC	CASSYPGGPYEQYF
.	TRBV7-3	TRBJ2-1	.	TGTGCCAGCAGCATAGGCTCGGGAAATGAGCAGTTCTTC	CASSIGSGNEQFF
.	TRBV11-2	TRBJ1-3	.	TGTGCCAGCAGCTTAGGTAGAGGAGCTGGAAACACCATATATTTT	CASSLGRGAGNTIYF
.	TRBV5-6	TRBJ1-1	TRBD1	TGTGCCAGCAGCTTAGGGACAGGGTTTTTTGGCTCTGAAGCTTTCTTT	CASSLGTGFFGSEAFF
.	TRBV5-8	TRBJ1-1	.	TGTGCCAGCAGCAAATTCCTCAGGGGAACTGAAGCTTTCTTT	CASSKFLRGTEAFF
.	TRBV28	TRBJ1-1	.	TGTGCCAGCAGTTTGGGCGGGGAAGAAGCTTTCTTT	CASSLGGEEAFF
.	TRBV4-1	TRBJ1-5	TRBD1	TGCGCCAGCAGCCCGGGCCCTACAGGGGACGGACAGCCCCAGCATTTT	CASSPGPTGDGQPQHF
once	TRBV5-5	TRBJ1-1	TRBD1	TGTGCCAGCAGCCCACAGGGGCCCGGAGGGTACACTGAAGCTTTCTTT	CASSPQGPGGYTEAFF
few	TRBV28	TRBJ2-7	TRBD1	TGTGCCGGCTCTGAGACAGGGCGGCACGAGCAGTACTTC	CAGSETGRHEQYF
.	TRBV2	TRBJ2-7	TRBD1	TGTGCCAGCATTCCCCGGGGACAGGGATGGGAGCAGTACTTC	CASIPRGQGWEQYF
.	TRBV19	TRBJ1-2	.	TGTGCCAGTAGTCTGTCCGGAAATTATGGCTACACCTTC	CASSLSGNYGYTF
.	TRBV7-9	TRBJ2-7	TRBD2	TGTGCCAGCAGCTTAGCATTGGCTAGCGGGAATTCCTACGAGCAGTACTTC	CASSLALASGNSYEQYF
.	TRBV9	TRBJ2-7	TRBD2	TGTGCCAGCAGCGGCGGGAGGGCCGACGAGCAGTACTTC	CASSGGRADEQYF
.	TRBV5-1	TRBJ2-1	.	TGCGCCAGCAGCTCTCCTGAGGATAATGAGCAGTTCTTC	CASSSPEDNEQFF
.	TRBV5-1	TRBJ2-1	TRBD2	TGCGCCAGCAGCTTGGCAACTAGCGGGAGGGCCGGAGGATCCTACAATGAGCAGTTCTTC	CASSLATSGRAGGSYNEQFF
.	TRBV7-9	TRBJ2-7	.	TGTGCCAGCAGCTTATTTGGCACCGCCTACGAGCAGTACTTC	CASSLFGTAYEQYF
few	TRBV9	TRBJ1-1	.	TGTGCCAGCAGCGCCGAGGGGCCCGTTGGGACTGAAGCTTTCTTT	CASSAEGPVGTEAFF
.	TRBV10-2	TRBJ2-5	TRBD2	TGCGCCAGCAGCCAGACTAGCGGGGGCTCCCAAGAGACCCAGTACTTC	CASSQTSGGSQETQYF
.	TRBV6-1	TRBJ1-5	.	TGTGCCAGCAGTGAAGACAGGGCGAGCAATCAGCCCCAGCATTTT	CASSEDRASNQPQHF
.	TRBV28	TRBJ2-3	TRBD1	TGTGCCAGCACCGTGGACAGGCCCACAGATACGCAGTATTTT	CASTVDRPTDTQYF
.	TRBV11-2	TRBJ2-7	.	TGTGCCAGCAGCTTAGTAAGGGGACAACGCGAGCAGTACTTC	CASSLVRGQREQYF
.	TRBV4-1	TRBJ2-7	.	TGCGCCAGCAGCCAAGCCCTATGGACAGTCGGCCGAGACCAGTACTTC	CASSQALWTVGRDQYF
once	TRBV11-2	TRBJ1-4	.	TGTGCCAGCAGCTTAGGGGGGGGCCAGACTAATGAAAAACTGTTTTTT	CASSLGGGQTNEKLFF
.	TRBV13	TRBJ1-2	.	TGTGCCAGCAGTTCCGGGACCGCAGCGTATGGCTACACCTTC	CASSSGTAAYGYTF
few	TRBV7-2	TRBJ1-2	.	TGTGCCAGCAGCCCAAACAGCCTCGCTAACTATGGCTACACCTTC	CASSPNSLANYGYTF
.	TRBV4-2	TRBJ2-7	.	TGTGCCAGCAGCCAAGCAGGGTACGAGCAGTACTTC	CASSQAGYEQYF
.	TRBV27	TRBJ2-1	TRBD2	TGTGCCAGCAGTGACGGGACTAGCCGAAGGTCGGTCCATGAGCAGTTCTTC	CASSDGTSRRSVHEQFF
once	TRBV18	TRBJ1-2	TRBD1	TGTGCCAGCTCACCAGGACAGGGGGAATTTCTCTATGGCTACACCTTC	CASSPGQGEFLYGYTF
.	TRBV9	TRBJ2-1	TRBD2	TGTGCCAGCAGCGCGAGCGGGAGCCTTTGGTGGGAGCAGTTCTTC	CASSASGSLWWEQFF
.	TRBV27	TRBJ2-1	.	TGTGCCAGCAGTTTATCTGCCTACAATGAGCAGTTCTTC	CASSLSAYNEQFF